The 30 T cell receptor beta chains below come from one sample, sequenced in a study of cytomegalovirus exposure and HLA in healthy donors. The PCR employed 60 Vbeta primers together with 13 Jbeta primers. Measured with immunoSEQ multiplex PCR; TCRdb has only the in-frame clones, and not every one. The sample carries around 150,000 clones, around 72% recorded once. Sequencing was carried out using PBMCs. All receptors derive from a man aged 35-49 years in good health and CMV-seropositive.

This chain connects TRBV6-4 to TRBJ1-1; D is possibly TRBD1 (6 bases). Germline-derived CDR1 and CDR2 are MRHNA and SNTAGT. The CDR3 covers 13 residues. Trimming pared 8 bases from V and 4 bases from J, leaving 14 bases between. This chain's CDR3 is CASRDTRSTEAFF. The CDR3 nucleotides are TGTGCCAGCCGGGACACCCGGAGCACTGAAGCTTTCTTT.

In the case of this clone: Germline is not matched at one junction end, which may reflect a read error. This sequence joins TRBV7-9 and TRBJ1-3; 7 positions match TRBD1. Germline lookup yields CDR1 SEHNR and CDR2 FQNEAQ (reference sequence). The CDR3 loop spans 17 amino acids. The DNA of the CDR3 is TGTTCCAGCAGCTTCCCCTCCTTAGAGGGGGCGGGAAACACCATATATTTT. It is translated as CSSSFPSLEGAGNTIYF.

CDR3 amino acids: CASSTQGRETQYF. CDR3 DNA sequence: TGTGCCAGCAGCACTCAGGGTCGCGAGACCCAGTACTTC. This chain connects TRBV7-3 to TRBJ2-5; TRBD1 is a possible D gene (5 bases). Trimming removed 5 bases at V and 5 bases at J, with 12 bases between. CDR1 and CDR2 from the germline V gene are SGHTA and FQGTGA. The CDR3 has 13 amino acids.

The CDR3 coding sequence is TGTGCCAGCAGCGGCGGGACAGACTATGGCTACACCTTC. It specifies CASSGGTDYGYTF. The chain joins TRBV7-9 to TRBJ1-2; 7 bases line up with TRBD1. The V and J ends lost 5 bases and 3 bases, in that order; junction bases with no gene match: 3. The CDR3 covers 13 residues. CDR1 and CDR2 from the germline V gene are SEHNR and FQNEAQ (reference sequence). Full variable domain (remainder filled in from reference TRBV7-9 and TRBJ1-2): DTGVSQNPRHKITKRGQNVTFRCDPISEHNRLYWYRQTLGQGPEFLTYFQNEAQLEKSRLLSDRFSAERPKGSFSTLEIQRTEQGDSAMYLCASSGGTDYGYTFGSGTRLTVV.

This clone showed up just a few times. CDR3: CSGGGTEAFF. The CDR3, as DNA: TGCAGCGGTGGAGGCACTGAAGCTTTCTTT. The gene calls are TRBV29-1 and TRBJ1-1; no clear D. The CDR3 is 10 amino acids. CDR1 and CDR2 (germline): SQVTM, ANQGSEA. V lost 7 bases, J lost 4 bases, and 7 bases lay in between.

This rearrangement joins TRBV20-1 to TRBJ1-1; D gene uncertain. The V and J ends lost 6 bases and 7 bases respectively, with 6 bases between them. The CDR3 totals 9 residues. Per the germline V gene, CDR1 is DFQATT and CDR2 is SNEGSKA (reference sequence). The CDR3 coding sequence is TGCAGTGCCCAATTTGAAGCTTTCTTT. Amino acids: CSAQFEAFF.

This rearrangement joins TRBV4-1 to TRBJ1-5, with D perhaps TRBD1 (5 bases). V gave up 1 base and J gave up 6 bases, with 13 bases separating them. This CDR3 has 15 residues. Per germline, CDR1 MGHRA and CDR2 YSYEKL. Here the CDR3 reads CASSQGDRAGQPQHF. DNA of the CDR3: TGCGCCAGCAGCCAAGGCGACAGAGCTGGTCAGCCCCAGCATTTT.

Only one count was recorded for this clone. The CDR3 sequence: CASTPDSLQETQYF. In nucleotides, the CDR3 is TGTGCCAGCACCCCGGACAGCCTACAAGAGACCCAGTACTTC. The chain recombines TRBV9 with TRBJ2-5; possible D gene TRBD1, 6 bases. The CDR3 is made up of 14 amino acids. V lost 6 bases and J lost 2, with 14 bases in between. Germline CDR1 and CDR2: SGDLS and YYNGEE. The variable domain in full, with the rest retrieved from reference TRBV9 and TRBJ2-5, is DSGVTQTPKHLITATGQRVTLRCSPRSGDLSVYWYQQSLDQGLQFLIQYYNGEERAKGNILERFSAQQFPDLHSELNLSSLELGDSALYFCASTPDSLQETQYFGPGTRLLVL.

This chain uses TRBV7-9 with TRBJ2-6; D gene ambiguous. The germline CDR1 and CDR2 sequences are SEHNR and FQNEAQ (reference sequence). This CDR3 region has 15 residues. The V and J ends lost 1 base and 0 bases respectively, with 4 bases between them. CDR3 residues: CASSLVSSGANVLTF. The CDR3, as DNA: TGTGCCAGCAGCTTAGTATCCTCTGGGGCCAACGTCCTGACTTTC.

The rearrangement uses TRBV5-1 and TRBJ2-1, with 14 bases that match TRBD2. Germline values: CDR1 SGHRS, CDR2 YFSETQ. This CDR3 comprises 19 residues. Trimming took 4 bases from V and 0 from J; bases not matched to a gene: 9. CDR3 in amino acids: CASSRKGLAGVLSYNEQFF. Here the CDR3 DNA reads TGCGCCAGCAGCCGTAAGGGACTAGCGGGGGTCCTCTCCTACAATGAGCAGTTCTTC.

This clone was seen more than once but under ten times. CDR3 in amino acids: CASSQDLGGTRLLDEQFF. The CDR3, as DNA: TGCGCCAGCAGCCAAGATCTGGGGGGGACTAGACTGTTAGATGAGCAGTTCTTC. The rearrangement joins TRBV4-3 to TRBJ2-1; 8 bases are a match to TRBD2. The CDR3 consists of 18 residues. J lost 8 bases, V lost 0 bases, and 15 bases had no gene match. CDR1 and CDR2 from the germline V gene are LGHNA and YSLEER.

The chain joins TRBV19 to TRBJ2-4; 8 bases match TRBD1. V was pared by 5 bases and J by 0 bases, with 15 bases of the junction left unmatched. Germline assignment: CDR1 LNHDA and CDR2 SQIVND (reference sequence). The CDR3 is 19 residues long. CDR3 nucleotides: TGTGCCAGTAGTGCCCCCCGGGCTCAGGGGGCCCTAGCCAAAAACATTCAGTACTTC. Translated, it gives CASSAPRAQGALAKNIQYF.

This chain links TRBV21-1 with TRBJ2-5; the table's D call TRBD1 went unverified against the DNA. TRBV21-1 is a documented pseudogene. CDR3 size: 8 residues. The CDR3 sequence is CAGETGNF. The CDR3 DNA reads as TGTGCCGGAGAGACAGGAAACTTC.

The rearrangement links TRBV2 to TRBJ1-1, with TRBD1 matching over 7 bases. V gave up 5 bases and J gave up 5 bases; unmatched junction bases: 8. This CDR3 contains 14 residues. Per the germline V gene, CDR1 is SNHLY and CDR2 is FYNNEI. CDR3 DNA: TGTGCCAGCAGTTCCAGACAGGGTGGGACTGAAGCTTTCTTT. It encodes CASSSRQGGTEAFF.

The V gene is TRBV25-1, the J gene TRBJ1-2, with D maybe TRBD1 (6 bases). Trimming shortened V by 4 bases and J by 1 base, and 13 bases separated the two germline ends. CDR1 and CDR2 (germline): MGHDK, SYGVNS. The CDR3 totals 15 residues. In DNA form, the CDR3 reads TGTGCCAGCAGTGCCCAGGGACACCTTAACTATGGCTACACCTTC. This translates into CASSAQGHLNYGYTF.

This rearrangement joins TRBV7-9 to TRBJ1-2; the match to TRBD1 covers 9 bases. Germline lookup yields CDR1 SEHNR and CDR2 FQNEAQ (reference sequence). The J segment lost 8 bases and the V segment lost 5 bases, leaving 12 bases of the junction unmatched. The CDR3 length is 15 residues. In DNA form, the CDR3 reads TGTGCCAGCAGCCGTCCCGGGACAGGGTTTGGCGGCTACACCTTC. It is translated as CASSRPGTGFGGYTF.

This clone was seen more than once but under ten times. The chain employs TRBV6-5 and TRBJ2-2; the D gene is possibly TRBD1 (6 bases). The germline V and J ends were trimmed by 0 bases and 1 base, with 6 bases remaining between them. This CDR3 contains 15 residues. Germline lookup yields CDR1 MNHEY and CDR2 SVGAGI. CDR3 amino acids: CASSYSTGNTGELFF. The CDR3 DNA is TGTGCCAGCAGTTACTCGACAGGGAACACCGGGGAGCTGTTTTTT.

This clone was seen once. The chain combines TRBV7-2 with TRBJ2-1; 9 bases agree with TRBD1. In germline, CDR1 is SGHTA, CDR2 FQGNSA. The CDR3 is 15 amino acids. V lost 6 bases, J lost 6 bases, and 9 bases stayed unmatched. The CDR3 sequence: CASSSGTGRINEQFF. The CDR3 nucleotides read TGTGCCAGCAGTTCCGGGACAGGGAGGATCAATGAGCAGTTCTTC. Complete variable domain (other parts from reference TRBV7-2 and TRBJ2-1): GAGVSQSPSNKVTEKGKDVELRCDPISGHTALYWYRQSLGQGLEFLIYFQGNSAPDKSGLPSDRFSAERTGGSVSTLTIQRTQQEDSAVYLCASSSGTGRINEQFFGPGTRLTVL.

The chain links TRBV14 to TRBJ2-3; D is uncertain. Germline-derived CDR1 and CDR2 are SGHDN and FVKESK. V was shortened by 1 base and J by 2 bases, with 7 bases between the two germline ends. This CDR3 is 14 amino acids long. CDR3 nucleotide sequence: TGTGCCAGCAGCCAAGGTCACTTCACAGATACGCAGTATTTT. Its protein product is CASSQGHFTDTQYF.

V gene TRBV7-9 combines with J gene TRBJ1-2; D not resolved. The CDR3 runs to 14 residues. The V end lost 3 bases, the J end lost 8 bases, and 16 bases lay between the germline ends. CDR1 and CDR2 (germline): SEHNR, FQNEAQ (reference sequence). As DNA, the CDR3 is TGTGCCAGCAGCTTTCGGGCGGGCGTACGGGGCTACACCTTC. This sequence encodes CASSFRAGVRGYTF.

The rearrangement links TRBV2 to TRBJ2-1; D is uncertain. This CDR3 comprises 16 residues. Germline V gene data show CDR1 as SNHLY and CDR2 as FYNNEI. V was clipped by 0 bases and J by 0 bases, with 9 bases between them. The CDR3 sequence is CASSEAVPSSYNEQFF. The CDR3 DNA sequence: TGTGCCAGCAGTGAAGCCGTGCCGAGCTCCTACAATGAGCAGTTCTTC.

This clone is a singleton in its sample. The CDR3 spells CASSKRDISYEQYF. CDR3 in DNA: TGTGCCAGCAGCAAAAGGGACATCTCCTACGAGCAGTACTTC. This chain joins TRBV5-8 and TRBJ2-7; weak D call: TRBD1 (6 bases). The CDR3 runs 14 residues. The germline V gene encodes CDR1 SGHTS and CDR2 YDEGEE. The ends were cut back, 4 bases at V and 0 bases at J, with 11 bases in the middle.

This clone was recorded a few times. This sequence joins TRBV11-2 and TRBJ2-1; perhaps TRBD2 as D (5 bases). The CDR3 loop spans 15 amino acids. In germline, CDR1 is SGHAT, CDR2 FQNNGV. V gave up 2 bases and J gave up 5 bases, with 13 bases separating them. CDR3 loop: CASSLMTGKNNEQFF. Written as DNA, the CDR3 is TGTGCCAGCAGCTTAATGACGGGAAAAAACAATGAGCAGTTCTTC.

This clone was recorded once. The DNA for the CDR3 is TGCGCCAGCAGCTTCCAGACAGGGGGTGGGACTGAAGCTTTCTTT. It yields the protein CASSFQTGGGTEAFF. The chain joins TRBV5-1 to TRBJ1-1, with TRBD1 identical over 9 bases. The CDR3 is 15 amino acids. The J segment lost 5 bases and the V segment lost 2 bases, leaving 7 bases of the junction unmatched. Germline CDR1 reads SGHRS; CDR2 reads YFSETQ.

The chain has TRBV30 and TRBJ2-5, with D perhaps TRBD2 (6 bases). CDR1 is GTSNPN, CDR2 SVGIG, per germline (reference sequence). This CDR3 comprises 15 residues. V was shortened by 0 bases and J by 5 bases, with 16 bases between the two germline ends. CDR3 amino acids: CAWSVTGQGGETQYF. The CDR3, as DNA: TGTGCCTGGAGTGTGACGGGTCAGGGAGGCGAGACCCAGTACTTC.

The chain uses TRBV6-1 and TRBJ1-4; 8 nucleotides line up with TRBD1. Germline CDR1 and CDR2: MNHNS and SASEGT. The CDR3 runs to 14 residues. The trim removed 6 bases at V and 5 bases at J, leaving 5 bases unmatched. The CDR3 sequence: CASRLGQVNEKLFF. The CDR3 DNA reads TGTGCCAGCAGGTTGGGACAGGTGAATGAAAAACTGTTTTTT.

The gene calls are TRBV6-6 and TRBJ2-7; TRBD1 agrees at 9 bases. The trim removed 4 bases at V and 3 bases at J, leaving 7 bases unmatched. This CDR3 spans 15 amino acids. Germline V CDR1 and CDR2: MNHNY, SVGAGI (reference sequence). The CDR3 here is CASSSRQGVVYEQYF. As DNA, the CDR3 is TGTGCCAGCAGTTCTCGACAGGGGGTGGTCTACGAGCAGTACTTC.

The rearrangement links TRBV25-1 to TRBJ1-2, with a possible D match to TRBD1 (5 bases). The CDR3 is 16 residues long. V shed 1 base and J shed 6 bases, with 18 bases lying between them. The V gene's germline CDR1 is MGHDK and CDR2 SYGVNS. CDR3 region: CASSESLLVGGNGYTF. As DNA, the CDR3 is TGTGCCAGCAGTGAATCTCTTCTAGTCGGGGGTAATGGCTACACCTTC.

This rearrangement joins TRBV5-1 to TRBJ2-1; D may be TRBD1 (6 bases). The V and J ends lost 0 bases and 1 base respectively, with 17 bases between them. This CDR3 region has 18 residues. Germline CDR1 and CDR2: SGHRS and YFSETQ. The CDR3 DNA follows: TGCGCCAGCAGCTTGGTTTTCCCAGGGGCCGGTTCCTACAATGAGCAGTTCTTC. Translation gives CASSLVFPGAGSYNEQFF.

The chain is built from TRBV7-3 and TRBJ2-1; possibly TRBD1 for D (6 bases). The length of the CDR3 is 15 residues. The V gene's germline CDR1 is SGHTA and CDR2 FQGTGA. Trimming pared 5 bases from V and 8 bases from J, leaving 19 bases between. This chain's CDR3 is CASSPGTTIRDEQFF. The CDR3, as DNA: TGTGCCAGCAGCCCCGGGACAACCATACGAGATGAGCAGTTCTTC.